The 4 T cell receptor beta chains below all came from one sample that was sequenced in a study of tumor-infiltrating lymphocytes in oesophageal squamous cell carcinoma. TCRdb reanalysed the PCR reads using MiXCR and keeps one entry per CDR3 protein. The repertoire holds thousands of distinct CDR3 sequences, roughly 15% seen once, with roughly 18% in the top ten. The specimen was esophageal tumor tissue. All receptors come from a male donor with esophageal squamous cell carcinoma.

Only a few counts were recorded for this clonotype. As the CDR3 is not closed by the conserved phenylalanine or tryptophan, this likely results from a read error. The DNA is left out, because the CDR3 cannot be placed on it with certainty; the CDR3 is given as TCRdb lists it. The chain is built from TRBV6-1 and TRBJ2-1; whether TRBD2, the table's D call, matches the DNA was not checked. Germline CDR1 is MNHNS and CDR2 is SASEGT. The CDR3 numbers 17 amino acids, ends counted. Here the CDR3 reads CASRGNFGGDSPLHFGN.

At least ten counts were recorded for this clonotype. The CDR3 sequence: CASSSTGSEAFF. The CDR3 DNA reads as TGTGCCAGCAGCTCAACAGGGTCTGAAGCTTTCTTT. This chain connects TRBV6-1 to TRBJ1-1; a possible D gene is TRBD1 (6 bases). Deletions cut 6 bases from V and 6 bases from J, with 11 bases between. Germline V gene lookup returns CDR1 MNHNS and CDR2 SASEGT. This CDR3 is 12 amino acids long.

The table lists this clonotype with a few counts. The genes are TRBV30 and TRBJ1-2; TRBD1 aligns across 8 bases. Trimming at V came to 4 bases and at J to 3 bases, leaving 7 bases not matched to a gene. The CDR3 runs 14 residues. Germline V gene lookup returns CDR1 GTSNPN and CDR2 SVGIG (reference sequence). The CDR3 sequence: CAWIRTGKHYGYTF. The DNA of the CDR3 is TGTGCCTGGATCCGGACAGGGAAGCACTATGGCTACACCTTC.

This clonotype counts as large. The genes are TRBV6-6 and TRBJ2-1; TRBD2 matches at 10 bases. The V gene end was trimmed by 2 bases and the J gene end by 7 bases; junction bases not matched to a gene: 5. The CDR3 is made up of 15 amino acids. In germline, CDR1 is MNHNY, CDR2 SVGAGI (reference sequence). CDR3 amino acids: CASSYGAGGPNEQFF. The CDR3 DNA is TGTGCCAGCAGTTACGGAGCGGGGGGGCCAAATGAGCAGTTCTTC.